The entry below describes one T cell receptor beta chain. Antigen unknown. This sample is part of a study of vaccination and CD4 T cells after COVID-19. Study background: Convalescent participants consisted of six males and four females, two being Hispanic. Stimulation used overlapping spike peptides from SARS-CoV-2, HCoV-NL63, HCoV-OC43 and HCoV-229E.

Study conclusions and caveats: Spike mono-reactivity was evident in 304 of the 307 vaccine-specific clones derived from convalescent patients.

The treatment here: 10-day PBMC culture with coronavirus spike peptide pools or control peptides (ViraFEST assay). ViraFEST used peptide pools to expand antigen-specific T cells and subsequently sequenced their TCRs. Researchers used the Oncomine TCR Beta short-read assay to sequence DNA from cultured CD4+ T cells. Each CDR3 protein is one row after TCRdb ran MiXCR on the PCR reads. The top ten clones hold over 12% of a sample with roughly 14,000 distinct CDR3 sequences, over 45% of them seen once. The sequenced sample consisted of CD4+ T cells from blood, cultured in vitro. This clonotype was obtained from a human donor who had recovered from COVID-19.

CDR3 residues: CASSPRGAGDTQYF. For the CDR3, the DNA is TGTGCCAGCAGCCCCCGCGGGGCTGGAGATACGCAGTATTTT. The chain carries TRBV6-1 and TRBJ2-3; tentatively, D is TRBD2 (6 bases). Per germline, CDR1 MNHNS and CDR2 SASEGT. This CDR3 comprises 14 residues. The V end was cut by 6 bases, the J end by 5 bases, with 15 bases between.